Listed here are 27 T cell receptor beta chains from one sample, sequenced in a study of metastatic and nonmetastatic thyroid tumors. TCRdb reanalyzed the PCR reads via MiXCR. The sample includes approximately 58,000 clones, 20% to 25% of them seen just once. No patient received treatment before thyroid surgery. Sample: blood. All receptors derive from a female donor with papillary thyroid cancer or a benign thyroid nodule (not recorded which). Some clones in this sample may be carry-over from other donors' samples.

This clone was seen ten or more times. The gene calls are TRBV3-1 and TRBJ1-1, with D tentatively TRBD1 (5 bases). Trimming took off 0 bases at V and 1 base at J, with 12 bases between the two ends. The CDR3 has 16 amino acids. Germline assignment: CDR1 LGHDT and CDR2 YNNKEL (reference sequence). Here the CDR3 reads CASSQEPGRKNTEAFF. As DNA, the CDR3 is TGTGCCAGCAGCCAAGAGCCGGGACGGAAGAACACTGAAGCTTTCTTT.

In this sample, this clone turned up many times. This chain uses TRBV2 with TRBJ2-7, with TRBD2 matching over 10 bases. The CDR3 length is 14 residues. Germline V gene sequence: CDR1 SNHLY, CDR2 FYNNEI. With V trimmed by 7 bases and J by 5 bases, 8 bases remained unmatched. Here the CDR3 DNA reads TGTGCCAGCAACCCGGGACTAGCGATGAACGAGCAGTACTTC. It is translated as CASNPGLAMNEQYF.

At least ten counts were recorded for this clone. The V gene is TRBV19, the J gene TRBJ2-1; the D gene is possibly TRBD2 (6 bases). The germline V gene encodes CDR1 LNHDA and CDR2 SQIVND (reference sequence). The length of the CDR3 is 18 residues. V was clipped by 3 bases and J by 1 base, with 19 bases between them. The CDR3: CASSMTGMASESYNEQFF. For the CDR3, the DNA is TGTGCCAGTAGTATGACGGGGATGGCTAGCGAGTCCTACAATGAGCAGTTCTTC.

This clone occurred many times. The rearrangement uses TRBV2 and TRBJ1-2; D ambiguous. The CDR3 totals 13 residues. In germline, CDR1 is SNHLY, CDR2 FYNNEI. Deletions cut 4 bases from V and 7 bases from J, with 13 bases between. The CDR3 here is CASSVTGFRGYTF. CDR3 DNA sequence: TGTGCCAGCAGTGTCACTGGGTTTCGTGGCTACACCTTC.

This chain links TRBV20-1 with TRBJ2-7; 11 bases match TRBD2. Germline V gene data show CDR1 as DFQATT and CDR2 as SNEGSKA (reference sequence). There are 19 residues in the CDR3. V lost 1 base, J lost 0 bases, and 14 bases stayed unmatched. CDR3 in amino acids: CSARVSTMTSGTVSYEQYF. The CDR3 DNA is TGCAGTGCTAGAGTATCGACAATGACTAGCGGGACGGTCTCCTACGAGCAGTACTTC.

This clone was counted many times. The chain joins TRBV9 to TRBJ2-2; D is unresolved. The CDR3 loop spans 15 amino acids. The ends were cut back, 4 bases at V and 1 base at J, with 11 bases in the middle. CDR1 SGDLS and CDR2 YYNGEE come from the germline V gene. The chain's CDR3 is CASSFHGRNTGELFF. The CDR3 bases are TGTGCCAGCAGCTTCCATGGCCGGAACACCGGGGAGCTGTTTTTT.

The table lists this clone with many counts. The rearrangement uses TRBV20-1 and TRBJ2-3; no clear D gene. The V gene's germline CDR1 is DFQATT and CDR2 SNEGSKA (reference sequence). This CDR3 spans 12 amino acids. Trimming took off 6 bases at V and 5 bases at J, with 12 bases between the two ends. The CDR3 region is CSANFRGDTQYF. Here the CDR3 DNA reads TGCAGTGCCAACTTTCGTGGAGATACGCAGTATTTT.

In this sample, this clone turned up many times. This chain links TRBV12-3 or TRBV12-4 with TRBJ2-5, with 8 bases aligning to TRBD1. The junction had 0 bases not matched to a gene; V was cut back by 1 base and J by 5 bases. The CDR3 consists of 13 residues. In nucleotides, the CDR3 is TGTGCCAGCAGTTTAGGACAGGGGGAGACCCAGTACTTC. Translation: CASSLGQGETQYF.

Details on this clone: A much larger clone sits a single nucleotide away, making a read error possible. Here the CDR3 reads CANSTPDRGETQYF. In DNA, the CDR3 is TGTGCCAACAGTACCCCGGACAGAGGGGAGACCCAGTACTTC. V and J are TRBV28 and TRBJ2-5, with TRBD1 as a possible D gene (6 bases). Germline V gives CDR1 MDHEN, CDR2 SYDVKM. This CDR3 is built from 14 residues.

The table lists this clone with many counts. V usage is TRBV9 and J usage is TRBJ1-1; D gene unclear. The CDR3 length is 13 residues. Germline loops: CDR1 SGDLS, CDR2 YYNGEE. The V gene lost 0 bases and the J gene lost 4 bases, with 7 bases spanning the gap. CDR3 protein: CASSVVGSTEAFF. DNA for the CDR3: TGTGCCAGCAGCGTAGTTGGGAGCACTGAAGCTTTCTTT.

This clone was recorded many times. V and J are TRBV28 and TRBJ1-2, with TRBD1 matching over 7 bases. The CDR3 loop spans 12 amino acids. V was pared by 8 bases and J by 5 bases, with 5 bases of the junction left unmatched. The germline V gene encodes CDR1 MDHEN and CDR2 SYDVKM. In nucleotides, the CDR3 is TGTGCCAGCCACAGGGGCGGGTATGGCTACACCTTC. The encoded protein is CASHRGGYGYTF.

At least ten counts were recorded for this clone. The rearrangement joins TRBV20-1 to TRBJ1-2; D call uncertain. Trimming took 0 bases from V and 1 from J, leaving 12 bases between them. CDR3 size: 15 residues. Germline V CDR1 and CDR2: DFQATT, SNEGSKA (reference sequence). CDR3 nucleotides: TGCAGTGCTAGAGACGTCAGCCGGGTTAACTATGGCTACACCTTC. Protein sequence: CSARDVSRVNYGYTF.

This clone was seen repeatedly, ten times or more. V usage is TRBV12-5 and J usage is TRBJ1-3; no clear D gene. There are 13 residues in the CDR3. Germline V gives CDR1 LGHNT, CDR2 FRNRAP. Trimming took 0 bases from V and 9 from J, leaving 9 bases between them. DNA of the CDR3: TGTGCTAGTGGTTTGGTAGCCAATCCCACCATATATTTT. Protein product: CASGLVANPTIYF.

The V and J genes are TRBV11-2 and TRBJ2-7, with TRBD2 matching 9 bases. The CDR3 is made up of 16 amino acids. Losses at the gene ends were 5 bases for V and 3 bases for J; bases not matched to a gene: 11. Looked up from germline, CDR1 is SGHAT and CDR2 is FQNNGV. Here the CDR3 reads CASSQLAGVPNYEQYF. For the CDR3, the DNA is TGTGCCAGCAGCCAATTAGCGGGAGTGCCCAACTACGAGCAGTACTTC.

This clone was seen ten or more times. The sample holds other DNA sequences that translate to the same CDR3. The chain has TRBV5-4 and TRBJ2-5; TRBD2 agrees at 15 bases. CDR1 SGHNT and CDR2 YYREEE come from the germline V gene (reference sequence). This CDR3 region has 18 residues. Unmatched junction bases numbered 10, after V lost 2 bases and J lost 5 bases. The CDR3: CASSFGLAGGNRGETQYF. The CDR3 DNA reads TGTGCCAGCAGCTTCGGACTAGCGGGAGGGAATCGGGGGGAGACCCAGTACTTC.

The chain uses TRBV20-1 and TRBJ2-2, with D possibly matching TRBD2 (5 bases). CDR1 is DFQATT and CDR2 is SNEGSKA in the germline V gene (reference sequence). V shed 6 bases and J shed 7 bases, with 18 bases lying between them. The CDR3 is 14 residues long. The CDR3 here is CSAASGEPRGELFF. The CDR3 DNA is TGCAGTGCAGCCAGTGGGGAGCCGCGCGGGGAGCTGTTTTTT.

In its sample, this clone was seen once. This chain connects TRBV7-3 to TRBJ2-7; D perhaps matches TRBD2 (7 bases). The V end was cut by 5 bases, the J end by 5 bases, with 16 bases between. The germline gives CDR1 SGHTA, CDR2 FQGTGA. This CDR3 contains 14 residues. This CDR3 is CASSVFGGRDEQYF. DNA of the CDR3: TGTGCCAGCAGCGTTTTCGGGGGGCGCGACGAGCAGTACTTC.

Ten or more counts support this clone. The rearrangement joins TRBV5-4 to TRBJ2-3; D may be TRBD2 (6 bases). Germline V CDR1 and CDR2: SGHNT, YYREEE (reference sequence). CDR3 length: 16 amino acids. The V end was cut by 0 bases, the J end by 5 bases, with 16 bases between. The CDR3 DNA follows: TGTGCCAGCAGCTTGGCCGTAGGAGGGCTGAAAGATACGCAGTATTTT. Its protein product is CASSLAVGGLKDTQYF.

This clone was picked up many times. CDR3: CASNLDRGRSYEQYF. Written as DNA, the CDR3 is TGTGCCAGCAACCTGGACAGGGGGCGGTCCTACGAGCAGTACTTC. V is TRBV5-5 and J is TRBJ2-7; 11 bases agree with TRBD1. Per the germline V gene, CDR1 is SGHKS and CDR2 is YYEKEE (reference sequence). With 6 bases clipped from V and 1 base from J, the junction kept 6 bases outside the gene matches. This CDR3 has 15 amino acids.

This clone was recorded many times. V is TRBV15 and J is TRBJ2-5; 11 positions agree with TRBD2. The ends lost 5 bases at V and 1 base at J; junction bases unmatched: 9. The CDR3 has 17 amino acids. Germline V gene sequence: CDR1 LNHNV, CDR2 YYDKDF (reference sequence). This chain's CDR3 is CATSEAGTSGIQETQYF. CDR3 bases: TGTGCCACCAGCGAAGCCGGGACTAGCGGCATCCAAGAGACCCAGTACTTC.

This rearrangement joins TRBV9 to TRBJ1-1; D is uncertain. V gave up 10 bases and J gave up 4 bases, with 17 bases separating them. From germline, CDR1 is SGDLS and CDR2 YYNGEE. There are 13 residues in the CDR3. CDR3 DNA: TGTGCCTGCACCTCTCTGTGGTGCACTGAAGCTTTCTTT. It translates to CACTSLWCTEAFF.

Turning to this clone: A much larger clone is a single base away; this may be a read error. The same CDR3 can be traced to other DNA sequences in this sample. The genes are TRBV11-2 and TRBJ2-5; perhaps TRBD2 as D (6 bases). CDR3 length: 15 amino acids. Per germline, CDR1 SGHAT and CDR2 FQNNGV. V was clipped by 2 bases and J by 5 bases, with 15 bases between them. DNA for the CDR3: TGTGCCAGCAGCTTACGGCCTCTAGCGCAGGAGACCCAGTACTTC. As protein: CASSLRPLAQETQYF.

Ten or more counts support this clone. The chain carries TRBV7-9 and TRBJ2-1; maybe TRBD2 (6 bases). Looked up from germline, CDR1 is SEHNR and CDR2 is FQNEAQ (reference sequence). V shed 8 bases and J shed 9 bases, with 20 bases lying between them. The CDR3 consists of 14 residues. The CDR3 loop is CASSRLDPLGEQFF. In DNA, the CDR3 is TGTGCCAGCTCGAGACTAGATCCCTTAGGTGAGCAGTTCTTC.

This clone was picked up many times. The chain employs TRBV7-2 and TRBJ2-7, with TRBD2 identical over 7 bases. Trimming at V came to 1 base and at J to 4 bases, leaving 4 bases not matched to a gene. The CDR3 extends over 14 amino acids. CDR1 SGHTA and CDR2 FQGNSA come from the germline V gene. In DNA, the CDR3 is TGTGCCAGCAGCTTAGATTCCGGGAGGTACGAGCAGTACTTC. Translation: CASSLDSGRYEQYF. Full variable domain (remainder filled in from reference TRBV7-2 and TRBJ2-7): GAGVSQSPSNKVTEKGKDVELRCDPISGHTALYWYRQSLGQGLEFLIYFQGNSAPDKSGLPSDRFSAERTGGSVSTLTIQRTQQEDSAVYLCASSLDSGRYEQYFGPGTRLTVT.

Worth noting for this clone: The junction differs from germline at one of its ends, possibly a read error. V and J are TRBV7-2 and TRBJ2-1; TRBD1 aligns across 11 bases. Germline CDR1 and CDR2: SGHTA and FQGNSA. This CDR3 comprises 16 residues. The CDR3: CANSLAWDRGYNEQFF. The CDR3 bases are TGTGCCAACAGCTTAGCGTGGGACAGGGGGTACAATGAGCAGTTCTTC.

This clone appeared many times. The rearrangement links TRBV5-5 to TRBJ2-2; no clear D gene. Germline CDR1 is SGHKS and CDR2 is YYEKEE (reference sequence). There are 15 residues in the CDR3. Between the trimmed V and J ends, which lost 0 bases and 1 base, there was a span of 7 bases. CDR3: CASSLVPWNTGELFF. The CDR3 DNA reads TGTGCCAGCAGCTTGGTACCGTGGAACACCGGGGAGCTGTTTTTT.

This clone was observed at least ten times. The chain combines TRBV7-9 with TRBJ2-7; no definite D call. Germline assignment: CDR1 SEHNR and CDR2 FQNEAQ (reference sequence). This CDR3 has 14 amino acids. Trimming cost V 3 bases and J 0 bases, with 9 bases left between them. The CDR3 spells CASSLPGSSYEQYF. The CDR3 nucleotides read TGTGCCAGCAGCTTGCCGGGCAGCTCCTACGAGCAGTACTTC.